The subject of this entry is one TCR beta chain. The sample comes from a study of T cell responses to AZD1222 COVID-19 vaccine. The CDR3 covers 13 residues. The J segment lost 8 bases and the V segment lost 1 base, leaving 3 bases of the junction unmatched. CDR1 KGHDR and CDR2 SFDVKD come from the germline V gene. Profiling relied on immunoSEQ multiplex PCR, and the TCRdb table lists in-frame clones only, not all of them. Of about 90,000 clones listed, approximately 86% are singletons. The TCR was taken from an adult in good health. The source was peripheral blood, collected on day 0 of AZD1222 vaccination. J is TRBJ1-2 and V is TRBV24-1, with 7 nucleotides matching TRBD1. The CDR3 bases are TGTGCCACCAGTGATTTTTCGGGACAGGGCTACACCTTC. Translation: CATSDFSGQGYTF.